This paragraph reports one T cell receptor (beta chain). Its matching antigen is unknown. This specimen belongs to a study of cytomegalovirus exposure and HLA in healthy donors. Study-wide results and limits: Reports credit the classifier with highly specific, highly sensitive diagnosis of cytomegalovirus status. Despite most TCR sequences being rare, some public TCRs occurred in many donors.

From the roughly 120-subject validation cohort, which was separate from the roughly 680-subject first cohort, the donors were drawn. Generated by immunoSEQ multiplex PCR, the TCRdb table keeps only in-frame clones and is missing some. The repertoire holds about 280,000 clones, with roughly 90% as singletons. V was clipped by 7 bases and J by 6 bases, with 15 bases between them. Germline loops: CDR1 MNHEY, CDR2 SVGAGI. The CDR3 sequence is 13 residues long. The sequenced sample was PBMCs. V and J are TRBV6-5 and TRBJ1-1; perhaps TRBD1 as D (5 bases). This TCR came from a woman under 30 in good health and CMV-seronegative. Here the CDR3 DNA reads TGTGCCAGCAATCCCTTCGAAGGGGCTGAAGCTTTCTTT. As protein: CASNPFEGAEAFF.